Below are 24 T cell receptor beta chains sequenced from a single sample in a study of T-cell reconstitution after alpha-beta-depleted transplantation in children. A TCRbeta library incorporating unique molecular identifiers was prepared. Using its own MiXCR run on the PCR reads, TCRdb lists one record per CDR3 protein. Seen here are approximately 190,000 distinct CDR3 sequences, 6.3% observed once, and the top ten hold roughly 4.8%. Here the sequenced sample was PBMCs, taken before TCRalphabeta/CD19-depleted stem cell transplant. All receptors derive from a girl less than two years old with combined immunodeficiency, due to receive a stem cell transplant.

This clonotype appeared many times. The chain has TRBV2 and TRBJ2-5; tentative D call: TRBD2 (6 bases). CDR1 and CDR2 from the germline V gene are SNHLY and FYNNEI. Trimming took off 6 bases at V and 2 bases at J, with 7 bases between the two ends. This CDR3 is 12 amino acids long. The CDR3 protein is CASRDYQETQYF. CDR3 bases: TGTGCCAGCAGGGACTATCAAGAGACCCAGTACTTC.

The chain employs TRBV7-3 and TRBJ2-6, with 10 nucleotides matching TRBD1. CDR1 is SGHTA and CDR2 is FQGTGA in the germline V gene. This CDR3 is built from 18 residues. The V and J ends lost 0 bases and 2 bases, in that order; junction bases with no gene match: 4. Here the CDR3 DNA reads TGTGCCAGCAGCTTAACTAGACAGGGGGCGGCTGGGGCCAACGTCCTGACTTTC. Amino acids: CASSLTRQGAAGANVLTF.

A note on this clonotype: This sequence may be a read error, since a much larger clone differs from it by one base. The DNA of the CDR3 is TGTGCCAGGAGCCCCTACACTCGGTCAGAGCAGTACTTC. Protein product: CARSPYTRSEQYF. This rearrangement joins TRBV5-6 to TRBJ2-7; D gene uncertain. This CDR3 is built from 13 residues. CDR1 and CDR2 from the germline V gene are SGHDT and YYEEEE. The V end was cut by 8 bases, the J end by 7 bases, with 19 bases between.

This clonotype has a count of ten or more. The chain is built from TRBV6-2 or TRBV6-3 and TRBJ2-3; D possibly matches TRBD1 or TRBD2 (5 bases each). The V end was cut by 8 bases, the J end by 0 bases, with 12 bases between. Germline V gene lookup returns CDR1 MNHEY and CDR2 SVGEGT. The CDR3 length is 14 residues. The CDR3 loop is CASGGRLSTDTQYF. In DNA form, the CDR3 reads TGTGCCAGCGGGGGACGGCTAAGCACAGATACGCAGTATTTT.

This clonotype has ten or more counts. The genes are TRBV7-3 and TRBJ2-3; no firm D call. The germline V gene has CDR1 SGHTA and CDR2 FQGTGA. Trimming shortened V by 2 bases and J by 4 bases, and 10 bases separated the two germline ends. This CDR3 is built from 14 residues. CDR3 sequence reads: CASSLQLASDTQYF. Here the CDR3 DNA reads TGTGCCAGCAGCTTACAGCTGGCCTCAGATACGCAGTATTTT.

This clonotype has at least ten counts. CDR3: CSVEFPLAGWQETQYF. The CDR3 DNA sequence: TGCAGCGTTGAATTCCCACTAGCGGGGTGGCAAGAGACCCAGTACTTC. The chain is built from TRBV29-1 and TRBJ2-5, with TRBD2 matching 10 bases. From germline, CDR1 is SQVTM and CDR2 ANQGSEA. The CDR3 has 16 residues. After removal of 2 bases from V and 2 bases from J, the junction contained 8 bases not matched to a gene. Together with reference TRBV29-1 and TRBJ2-5, the CDR3 gives the full variable domain: SAVISQKPSRDICQRGTSLTIQCQVDSQVTMMFWYRQQPGQSLTLIATANQGSEATYESGFVIDKFPISRPNLTFSTLTVSNMSPEDSSIYLCSVEFPLAGWQETQYFGPGTRLLVL.

V is TRBV10-3 and J is TRBJ2-5; no definite D call. CDR1 is ENHRY and CDR2 is SYGVKD in the germline V gene. The V and J ends lost 6 bases and 2 bases respectively, with 13 bases between them. This CDR3 comprises 14 residues. The CDR3 region has the DNA TGTGCCATCAGCCCCTCAATGATACAAGAGACCCAGTACTTC. It translates to CAISPSMIQETQYF.

This clonotype appeared many times. The chain uses TRBV7-6 and TRBJ1-2; TRBD1 matches 7 bases. The CDR3 has 17 amino acids. The germline CDR1 and CDR2 sequences are SGHVS and FNYEAQ. J lost 2 bases, V lost 0 bases, and 9 bases had no gene match. The CDR3 loop is CASSLALWTGLNYGYTF. CDR3 sequence (DNA): TGTGCCAGCAGCTTAGCGTTGTGGACAGGCTTAAACTATGGCTACACCTTC.

This clonotype was detected ten times or more. The chain carries TRBV24-1 and TRBJ2-2; TRBD1 aligns across 10 bases. CDR3 length equals 15 residues. V was clipped by 6 bases and J by 7 bases; unmatched bases: 7. CDR1 KGHDR and CDR2 SFDVKD come from the germline V gene. CDR3: CATSRDRGPIGELFF. The CDR3, as DNA: TGTGCCACCAGTCGTGACAGGGGGCCCATCGGGGAGCTGTTTTTT.

This clonotype was seen many times. The V and J genes are TRBV13 and TRBJ2-1; D uncertain. The CDR3 runs to 14 residues. Trimming shortened V by 5 bases and J by 3 bases, and 11 bases separated the two germline ends. From germline, CDR1 is PRHDT and CDR2 FYEKMQ (reference sequence). CDR3: CASSPPVGYNEQFF. The CDR3 region has the DNA TGTGCCAGCAGCCCCCCCGTTGGCTACAATGAGCAGTTCTTC. The full variable domain, its missing parts supplied by reference TRBV13 and TRBJ2-1, is AAGVIQSPRHLIKEKRETATLKCYPIPRHDTVYWYQQGPGQDPQFLISFYEKMQSDKGSIPDRFSAQQFSDYHSELNMSSLELGDSALYFCASSPPVGYNEQFFGPGTRLTVL.

This clonotype appeared many times. The chain uses TRBV5-6 and TRBJ2-2, with 7 bases aligning to TRBD1. J lost 0 bases, V lost 0 bases, and 14 bases had no gene match. Germline loops: CDR1 SGHDT, CDR2 YYEEEE. This CDR3 has 20 residues. CDR3 DNA sequence: TGTGCCAGCAGCTTGGTTGGGGTTTGGGACAGAGCCACGAACACCGGGGAGCTGTTTTTT. This gives the protein CASSLVGVWDRATNTGELFF.

The sample holds many counts of this clonotype. The rearrangement uses TRBV20-1 and TRBJ2-7; 8 bases are a match to TRBD2. V was pared by 6 bases and J by 0 bases, with 22 bases of the junction left unmatched. The CDR3 is 19 residues long. CDR1 and CDR2 (germline): DFQATT, SNEGSKA (reference sequence). CDR3 region: CSAGGADEGGGGVSYEQYF. The CDR3 bases are TGCAGTGCCGGGGGGGCTGACGAGGGCGGAGGTGGTGTCTCCTACGAGCAGTACTTC.

This clonotype showed up just a few times. V is TRBV28 and J is TRBJ2-5, with D tentatively TRBD2 (6 bases). The V end lost 6 bases, the J end lost 4 bases, and 15 bases lay between the germline ends. This CDR3 spans 14 amino acids. Germline CDR1 reads MDHEN; CDR2 reads SYDVKM. CDR3 residues: CASSKLANRETQYF. The DNA of the CDR3 is TGTGCCAGCAGCAAACTAGCAAACCGAGAGACCCAGTACTTC.

This clonotype was recorded at least ten times. This rearrangement joins TRBV4-1 to TRBJ1-6; D unresolved. Germline-derived CDR1 and CDR2 are MGHRA and YSYEKL. V dropped 4 bases and J dropped 2 bases, with 9 bases sitting between them. CDR3 length: 15 amino acids. The CDR3 DNA reads TGCGCCAGCAGCCCCGACGTTCCCTATAATTCACCCCTCCACTTT. Translation: CASSPDVPYNSPLHF.

The sample holds many counts of this clonotype. The rearrangement links TRBV29-1 to TRBJ2-1, with a weak D call TRBD2 (5 bases). Trimming cost V 2 bases and J 6 bases, with 11 bases left between them. The CDR3 is 13 amino acids. Germline loops: CDR1 SQVTM, CDR2 ANQGSEA. The CDR3 DNA sequence: TGCAGCGTTGAACTGCCAGCGGTCAATGAGCAGTTCTTC. This sequence encodes CSVELPAVNEQFF.

This clonotype has a count of ten or more. The genes are TRBV6-5 and TRBJ1-2, with TRBD1 matching over 9 bases. The CDR3 consists of 13 residues. The germline gives CDR1 MNHEY, CDR2 SVGAGI. The V gene end was trimmed by 6 bases and the J gene end by 5 bases; junction bases not matched to a gene: 4. The CDR3 region is CASRPQGAYGYTF. The DNA of the CDR3 is TGTGCCAGCAGGCCACAGGGGGCGTATGGCTACACCTTC.

This clonotype was observed a handful of times. The V and J genes are TRBV12-3 or TRBV12-4 and TRBJ2-7; 8 bases agree with TRBD2. This CDR3 has 15 residues. After removal of 6 bases from V and 4 bases from J, the junction contained 11 bases not matched to a gene. This chain's CDR3 is CASRDSEREYYEQYF. CDR3 bases: TGTGCCAGCAGGGACTCAGAGCGGGAGTATTACGAGCAGTACTTC.

This clonotype was picked up many times. This sequence joins TRBV20-1 and TRBJ2-1; weak D call: TRBD2 (6 bases). Germline V CDR1 and CDR2: DFQATT, SNEGSKA (reference sequence). V lost 5 bases to trimming and J lost 1 base, with 15 bases between them. CDR3 length: 15 amino acids. This chain's CDR3 is CSAQELAPSYNEQFF. CDR3 DNA: TGCAGTGCTCAGGAGCTAGCGCCTTCCTACAATGAGCAGTTCTTC.

This clonotype was counted many times. The chain uses TRBV5-6 and TRBJ2-7; 8 positions agree with TRBD1. Germline-derived CDR1 and CDR2 are SGHDT and YYEEEE. This CDR3 has 17 residues. The V and J ends lost 2 bases and 9 bases, in that order; junction bases with no gene match: 19. The CDR3 is CASSFFPQPGQALGQYF. CDR3 in DNA: TGTGCCAGCAGCTTTTTTCCCCAACCGGGACAGGCGCTGGGGCAGTACTTC.

This clonotype came up many times. CDR3 protein: CASSLTGGPRTDTQYF. Written as DNA, the CDR3 is TGTGCCAGCAGCCTCACCGGGGGGCCCCGCACAGATACGCAGTATTTT. V and J are TRBV13 and TRBJ2-3; perhaps TRBD2 as D (7 bases). The ends were cut back, 5 bases at V and 1 base at J, with 16 bases in the middle. Germline-derived CDR1 and CDR2 are PRHDT and FYEKMQ (reference sequence). The CDR3 has 16 amino acids. The whole variable domain, remainder taken from reference TRBV13 and TRBJ2-3, is AAGVIQSPRHLIKEKRETATLKCYPIPRHDTVYWYQQGPGQDPQFLISFYEKMQSDKGSIPDRFSAQQFSDYHSELNMSSLELGDSALYFCASSLTGGPRTDTQYFGPGTRLTVL.

This clonotype was found many times. J is TRBJ2-2 and V is TRBV13; D gene unclear. The CDR3 has 13 residues. Trimming stripped 1 base from V and 4 bases from J, with 4 bases between. Germline assignment: CDR1 PRHDT and CDR2 FYEKMQ (reference sequence). The CDR3 spells CASSLDFTGELFF. CDR3 coding DNA: TGTGCCAGCAGCTTAGATTTCACCGGGGAGCTGTTTTTT.

This clonotype was observed many times. The genes are TRBV20-1 and TRBJ1-6; 9 positions match TRBD1. The V gene end was trimmed by 0 bases and the J gene end by 8 bases; junction bases not matched to a gene: 8. CDR1 DFQATT and CDR2 SNEGSKA come from the germline V gene (reference sequence). This CDR3 spans 16 amino acids. The CDR3 sequence: CSAREGQGPHYSPLHF. For the CDR3, the DNA is TGCAGTGCTAGAGAGGGACAGGGACCCCATTATTCACCCCTCCACTTT.

This clonotype was seen repeatedly, ten times or more. The chain carries TRBV28 and TRBJ2-6; TRBD2 is a possible D gene (6 bases). Deletions cut 3 bases from V and 0 bases from J, with 18 bases between. This CDR3 is 19 amino acids long. Germline lookup yields CDR1 MDHEN and CDR2 SYDVKM. The chain's CDR3 is CASSFPSGELVSGANVLTF. The CDR3 DNA is TGTGCCAGCAGTTTTCCGTCGGGAGAATTGGTCTCTGGGGCCAACGTCCTGACTTTC.

This clonotype was counted at least ten times. The chain recombines TRBV24-1 with TRBJ1-2, with D possibly being TRBD1 (5 bases). This CDR3 spans 16 amino acids. V lost 7 bases and J 6 bases, leaving 23 bases between the germline ends. Germline-derived CDR1 and CDR2 are KGHDR and SFDVKD. DNA of the CDR3: TGTGCCACCAGCCCCCGAGGGGTTGCGATCAAACATGGCTACACCTTC. Translating gives CATSPRGVAIKHGYTF.